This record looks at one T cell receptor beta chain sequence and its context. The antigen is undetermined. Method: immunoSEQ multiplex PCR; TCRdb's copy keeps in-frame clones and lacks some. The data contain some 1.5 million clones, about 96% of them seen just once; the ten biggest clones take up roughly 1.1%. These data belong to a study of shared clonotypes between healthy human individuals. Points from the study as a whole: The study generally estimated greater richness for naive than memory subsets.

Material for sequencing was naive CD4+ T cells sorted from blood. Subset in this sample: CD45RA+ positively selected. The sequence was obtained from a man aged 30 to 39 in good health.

The CDR3 is CASTYGPHAGTSGSLYEQYF. The CDR3 bases are TGCGCCAGCACCTATGGACCCCACGCAGGGACTAGCGGGAGTCTGTACGAGCAGTACTTC. The genes are TRBV5-1 and TRBJ2-7; 14 bases are a match to TRBD2. Unmatched junction bases numbered 21, after V lost 6 bases and J lost 4 bases. Germline CDR1 and CDR2: SGHRS and YFSETQ. CDR3 length: 20 amino acids.